The 29 T cell receptor beta chains reported below all come from one sample, sequenced in a study of T-cell memory formation after mild COVID-19. TCRdb called the 5' RACE reads again in MiXCR, with one record for every CDR3 protein. This table has 250,000 or so distinct CDR3 sequences, roughly 18% appearing once. Sequenced sample: PBMCs or a T cell subset sorted from them (not recorded which). The receptors here all came from a young man who had mild COVID-19 (a few samples of this study predate the infection). Cell type and time point are not known.

This clonotype was counted at least ten times. V is TRBV7-9 and J is TRBJ2-1; 8 bases fit TRBD2. This CDR3 has 13 residues. The junction had 3 bases not matched to a gene; V was cut back by 3 bases and J by 8 bases. CDR1 and CDR2 (germline): SEHNR, FQNEAQ (reference sequence). CDR3 residues: CASSFTGGDEQFF. The CDR3 DNA reads TGTGCCAGCAGCTTCACCGGGGGGGATGAGCAGTTCTTC.

This clonotype turned up a few times. This chain joins TRBV6-6 and TRBJ2-3, with a tentative D call TRBD2 (5 bases). The V end lost 0 bases, the J end lost 3 bases, and 13 bases lay between the germline ends. CDR3 length: 16 amino acids. CDR1 and CDR2 (germline): MNHNY, SVGAGI (reference sequence). The CDR3 sequence is CASSYSNGRGTDTQYF. CDR3 nucleotides: TGTGCCAGCAGTTACTCGAATGGGCGAGGGACAGATACGCAGTATTTT.

This clonotype has more than one count but fewer than ten. The chain carries TRBV5-1 and TRBJ2-2; TRBD2 agrees at 7 bases. Germline V gene lookup returns CDR1 SGHRS and CDR2 YFSETQ. This CDR3 is 16 amino acids long. V shed 2 bases and J 0 bases; nucleotides not matched to a gene: 4. The CDR3 coding sequence is TGCGCCAGCAGCTTTCCGACTAGCCCGAACACCGGGGAGCTGTTTTTT. Its translation: CASSFPTSPNTGELFF. Based on the CDR3 plus reference TRBV5-1 and TRBJ2-2, the full variable domain is KAGVTQTPRYLIKTRGQQVTLSCSPISGHRSVSWYQQTPGQGLQFLFEYFSETQRNKGNFPGRFSGRQFSNSRSEMNVSTLELGDSALYLCASSFPTSPNTGELFFGEGSRLTVL.

This clonotype has just a few counts. The chain's CDR3 is CSARGSVNTEAFF. The CDR3 nucleotides read TGCAGTGCTAGAGGCTCGGTGAACACTGAAGCTTTCTTT. The chain uses TRBV20-1 and TRBJ1-1; no definite D call. From germline, CDR1 is DFQATT and CDR2 SNEGSKA (reference sequence). This CDR3 comprises 13 residues. With 1 base removed from V and 0 bases from J, the gap between germline ends came to 6 bases.

This clonotype was seen a few times. V is TRBV4-1 and J is TRBJ2-3; the D call may be TRBD1 or TRBD2 (5 bases each). The CDR3 length is 16 residues. Per the germline V gene, CDR1 is MGHRA and CDR2 is YSYEKL. Trimming stripped 0 bases from V and 4 bases from J, with 14 bases between. The CDR3 coding sequence is TGCGCCAGCAGCCAAGATGGAGGCAGGGCCGCAGATACGCAGTATTTT. Translated: CASSQDGGRAADTQYF.

The V gene is TRBV20-1, the J gene TRBJ1-1; 7 bases map to TRBD1. J lost 3 bases, V lost 1 base, and 5 bases had no gene match. There are 14 residues in the CDR3. Germline V gene lookup returns CDR1 DFQATT and CDR2 SNEGSKA (reference sequence). CDR3 in DNA: TGCAGTGCTAGAGTACCTCAGGGGGACACTGAAGCTTTCTTT. Amino acid sequence: CSARVPQGDTEAFF.

This clonotype was detected a few times. This chain links TRBV30 with TRBJ1-5; D call uncertain. Germline V gene data show CDR1 as GTSNPN and CDR2 as SVGIG (reference sequence). The CDR3 consists of 13 residues. Trimming shortened V by 5 bases and J by 6 bases, and 14 bases separated the two germline ends. As DNA, the CDR3 is TGTGCCTGGTCCTCGGGTGGCGGTCAGCCCCAGCATTTT. Protein sequence: CAWSSGGGQPQHF.

The chain links TRBV4-3 to TRBJ2-3; D remains unclear. V was shortened by 0 bases and J by 3 bases, with 7 bases between the two germline ends. CDR1 is LGHNA, CDR2 YSLEER, per germline. The CDR3 contains 14 residues. Here the CDR3 DNA reads TGCGCCAGCAGCCAAGAGGTCGGGACAGATACGCAGTATTTT. Protein sequence: CASSQEVGTDTQYF.

Only a few counts were recorded for this clonotype. The chain carries TRBV2 and TRBJ2-3, with D tentatively TRBD1 (7 bases). The germline gives CDR1 SNHLY, CDR2 FYNNEI. V lost 4 bases and J lost 4, with 9 bases in between. The CDR3 is 13 amino acids. The CDR3 spells CASSGGTADTQYF. In DNA form, the CDR3 reads TGTGCCAGCAGTGGCGGGACAGCAGATACGCAGTATTTT. The whole variable domain, remainder taken from reference TRBV2 and TRBJ2-3, is EPEVTQTPSHQVTQMGQEVILRCVPISNHLYFYWYRQILGQKVEFLVSFYNNEISEKSEIFDDQFSVERPDGSNFTLKIRSTKLEDSAMYFCASSGGTADTQYFGPGTRLTVL.

This clonotype has just one count. V gene TRBV6-2 or TRBV6-3 combines with J gene TRBJ1-5; unclear D gene. The CDR3 spans 14 residues. CDR1 and CDR2 from the germline V gene are MNHEY and SVGEGT. Trimming took 8 bases from V and 2 from J, leaving 13 bases between them. The CDR3 coding sequence is TGTGCCAGCGAAACGAGGTTCGGCAATCAGCCCCAGCATTTT. Translating it yields CASETRFGNQPQHF.

This clonotype appeared a few times. The V call is TRBV6-4, the J call TRBJ2-7, with D unresolved. Germline V gives CDR1 MRHNA, CDR2 SNTAGT. The CDR3 consists of 13 residues. V lost 6 bases and J lost 4, with 13 bases in between. CDR3 in DNA: TGTGCCAGCAGGACCGCAACCCCTTACGAGCAGTACTTC. Encoded protein: CASRTATPYEQYF.

The sample holds many counts of this clonotype. The chain recombines TRBV4-2 with TRBJ2-7; weak D call: TRBD1 (6 bases). The germline V and J ends were trimmed by 5 bases and 5 bases, with 13 bases remaining between them. The CDR3 covers 13 residues. CDR1 and CDR2 from the germline V gene are LGHNA and YNFKEQ. CDR3 region: CASSIGQLDEQYF. CDR3 coding DNA: TGTGCCAGCAGCATAGGACAGCTGGACGAGCAGTACTTC.

The chain links TRBV28 to TRBJ1-2; perhaps TRBD1 as D (5 bases). Between the trimmed V and J ends, which lost 8 bases and 8 bases, there was a span of 15 bases. CDR1 and CDR2 (germline): MDHEN, SYDVKM. This CDR3 has 12 residues. CDR3 DNA sequence: TGTGCCAGCCACCCCAGGGTAGGCGGCTACACCTTC. Translated: CASHPRVGGYTF.

The chain uses TRBV18 and TRBJ2-5; D unclear. The CDR3 has 13 residues. V was cut by 3 bases and J by 5 bases, with 10 bases left in between. Germline-derived CDR1 and CDR2 are KGHSH and LQKENI. CDR3 sequence: CASSPDAAETQYF. The CDR3 coding sequence is TGTGCCAGCTCACCGGACGCCGCTGAGACCCAGTACTTC.

There are many counts of this clonotype. The chain links TRBV4-3 to TRBJ2-3, with D maybe TRBD2 (7 bases). This CDR3 contains 17 residues. Trimming cost V 4 bases and J 3 bases, with 20 bases left between them. From germline, CDR1 is LGHNA and CDR2 YSLEER. Here the CDR3 reads CASSPRAGGGRTDTQYF. Written as DNA, the CDR3 is TGCGCCAGCAGCCCTAGGGCTGGGGGGGGCCGGACAGATACGCAGTATTTT.

Only a few counts were recorded for this clonotype. The chain uses TRBV9 and TRBJ2-2; possible D gene TRBD1, 5 bases. The ends were cut back, 0 bases at V and 4 bases at J, with 13 bases in the middle. The CDR3 is made up of 16 amino acids. CDR1 is SGDLS, CDR2 YYNGEE, per germline. The DNA for the CDR3 is TGTGCCAGCAGCGTAGCTCCAGGGATGAGCACCGGGGAGCTGTTTTTT. Protein sequence: CASSVAPGMSTGELFF.

This clonotype was picked up a small number of times. The chain carries TRBV5-1 and TRBJ2-7; the D gene is possibly TRBD2 (5 bases). Germline CDR1 is SGHRS and CDR2 is YFSETQ. V lost 4 bases to trimming and J lost 1 base, with 24 bases between them. The length of the CDR3 is 18 residues. The CDR3 nucleotides read TGCGCCAGCAGCCCTCGAGTTTCGGCAGAACGGGAATCCTACGAGCAGTACTTC. This translates into CASSPRVSAERESYEQYF.

V gene TRBV7-9 combines with J gene TRBJ1-6; TRBD1 agrees at 8 bases. CDR3 length: 11 residues. Losses at the gene ends were 4 bases for V and 15 bases for J; bases not matched to a gene: 2. Germline values: CDR1 SEHNR, CDR2 FQNEAQ (reference sequence). The CDR3 sequence is CASSSTGGLHF. The CDR3 DNA sequence: TGTGCCAGCAGCTCCACAGGGGGCCTCCACTTT.

This clonotype has a handful of counts. The V and J genes are TRBV7-8 and TRBJ2-5, with D unclear. The CDR3 has 12 residues. Looked up from germline, CDR1 is SGHVS and CDR2 is FQNEAQ. V dropped 5 bases and J dropped 7 bases, with 11 bases sitting between them. CDR3 in DNA: TGTGCCAGCAGCCAGGCCCTAGGGACCCAGTACTTC. Amino acid sequence: CASSQALGTQYF. The full variable domain, completed using reference TRBV7-8 and TRBJ2-5, is GAGVSQSPRYKVAKRGQDVALRCDPISGHVSLFWYQQALGQGPEFLTYFQNEAQLDKSGLPSDRFFAERPEGSVSTLKIQRTQQEDSAVYLCASSQALGTQYFGPGTRLLVL.

This clonotype was recorded a few times. This chain connects TRBV7-2 to TRBJ2-3, with 14 bases fitting TRBD2. Germline V CDR1 and CDR2: SGHTA, FQGNSA. The CDR3 spans 15 residues. V lost 3 bases and J lost 5; bases outside the gene matches: 1. This chain's CDR3 is CASSLTSGGVDTQYF. CDR3 nucleotide sequence: TGTGCCAGCAGCTTGACTAGCGGGGGGGTAGATACGCAGTATTTT.

This clonotype was recorded a few times. This chain connects TRBV7-2 to TRBJ1-1, with D possibly matching TRBD1 (6 bases). From germline, CDR1 is SGHTA and CDR2 FQGNSA. CDR3 length: 16 amino acids. With 5 bases removed from V and 0 bases from J, the gap between germline ends came to 16 bases. CDR3 nucleotide sequence: TGTGCCAGCAGCCCTGGGGGCTACGTCATGAACACTGAAGCTTTCTTT. It yields the protein CASSPGGYVMNTEAFF.

This clonotype was observed once. The chain has TRBV4-1 and TRBJ1-5; 7 bases fit TRBD1. CDR3 length: 17 amino acids. Germline loops: CDR1 MGHRA, CDR2 YSYEKL. V shed 0 bases and J 9 bases; nucleotides not matched to a gene: 14. CDR3 loop: CASSQDQGITGAGPQHF. CDR3 in DNA: TGCGCCAGCAGCCAAGATCAAGGCATAACAGGGGCTGGGCCCCAGCATTTT.

This CDR3 reads CASSPTTVYGYTF. Here the CDR3 DNA reads TGTGCCAGCAGCCCCACGACAGTCTATGGCTACACCTTC. This chain connects TRBV7-9 to TRBJ1-2; a weak D match, TRBD1 (5 bases). CDR3 length: 13 amino acids. Germline CDR1 and CDR2: SEHNR and FQNEAQ (reference sequence). V was cut by 5 bases and J by 4 bases, with 11 bases left in between.

The chain joins TRBV7-3 to TRBJ2-3; D is undetermined. Germline lookup yields CDR1 SGHTA and CDR2 FQGTGA. V was clipped by 0 bases and J by 5 bases, with 6 bases between them. This CDR3 has 13 residues. Here the CDR3 reads CASSLTFEDTQYF. For the CDR3, the DNA is TGTGCCAGCAGCTTAACGTTTGAAGATACGCAGTATTTT.

The chain has TRBV7-6 and TRBJ1-3; D is unresolved. Trimming removed 5 bases from V and 3 bases from J, with 17 bases in between. The CDR3 consists of 16 residues. Germline V CDR1 and CDR2: SGHVS, FNYEAQ. The CDR3 spells CASSVDPPWGGNTIYF. The CDR3 bases are TGTGCCAGCAGCGTGGACCCCCCGTGGGGTGGAAACACCATATATTTT.

This clonotype appeared a few times. The gene calls are TRBV9 and TRBJ2-5; TRBD2 is a possible D gene (5 bases). This CDR3 is 15 amino acids long. Germline V gene data show CDR1 as SGDLS and CDR2 as YYNGEE. V was shortened by 0 bases and J by 3 bases, with 12 bases between the two germline ends. CDR3 DNA: TGTGCCAGCAGCGTAGGGAGAGAGAGGGAAGAGACCCAGTACTTC. This sequence encodes CASSVGREREETQYF.

The chain recombines TRBV7-3 with TRBJ2-3; D tentatively fits TRBD1 or TRBD2 (6 bases each). The CDR3 extends over 14 amino acids. The ends were cut back, 0 bases at V and 4 bases at J, with 8 bases in the middle. The V gene's germline CDR1 is SGHTA and CDR2 FQGTGA. The CDR3 is CASSLTGGPDTQYF. DNA for the CDR3: TGTGCCAGCAGCTTAACCGGGGGCCCAGATACGCAGTATTTT.

There are many counts of this clonotype. This sequence joins TRBV12-3 or TRBV12-4 and TRBJ2-7; D ambiguous. Trimming stripped 6 bases from V and 3 bases from J, with 9 bases between. This CDR3 spans 12 amino acids. Here the CDR3 reads CASSLTGYEQYF. CDR3 coding DNA: TGTGCCAGCAGCTTGACGGGCTACGAGCAGTACTTC.

This chain uses TRBV27 with TRBJ2-7; possibly TRBD1 for D (5 bases). The CDR3 runs to 14 residues. V lost 6 bases and J lost 4, with 16 bases in between. Germline-derived CDR1 and CDR2 are MNHEY and SMNVEV (reference sequence). The CDR3 is CASSTGRWPYEQYV. The CDR3 region has the DNA TGTGCCAGCAGCACAGGAAGATGGCCTTACGAGCAGTACGTC.